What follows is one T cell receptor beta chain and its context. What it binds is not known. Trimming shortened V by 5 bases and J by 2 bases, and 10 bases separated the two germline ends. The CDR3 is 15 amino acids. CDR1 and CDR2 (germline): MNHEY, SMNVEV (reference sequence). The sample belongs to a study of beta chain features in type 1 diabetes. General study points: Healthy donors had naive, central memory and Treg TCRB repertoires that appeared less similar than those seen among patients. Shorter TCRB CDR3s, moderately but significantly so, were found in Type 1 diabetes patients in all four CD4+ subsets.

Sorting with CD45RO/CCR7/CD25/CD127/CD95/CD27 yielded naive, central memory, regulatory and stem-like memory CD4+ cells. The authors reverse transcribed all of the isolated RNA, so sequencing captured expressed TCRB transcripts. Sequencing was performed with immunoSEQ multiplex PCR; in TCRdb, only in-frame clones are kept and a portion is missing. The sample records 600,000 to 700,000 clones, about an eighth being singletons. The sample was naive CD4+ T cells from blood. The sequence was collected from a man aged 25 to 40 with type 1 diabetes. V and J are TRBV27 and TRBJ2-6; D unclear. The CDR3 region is CASSLLLTGANVLTF. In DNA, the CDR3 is TGTGCCAGCAGTCTACTGCTGACTGGGGCCAACGTCCTGACTTTC.